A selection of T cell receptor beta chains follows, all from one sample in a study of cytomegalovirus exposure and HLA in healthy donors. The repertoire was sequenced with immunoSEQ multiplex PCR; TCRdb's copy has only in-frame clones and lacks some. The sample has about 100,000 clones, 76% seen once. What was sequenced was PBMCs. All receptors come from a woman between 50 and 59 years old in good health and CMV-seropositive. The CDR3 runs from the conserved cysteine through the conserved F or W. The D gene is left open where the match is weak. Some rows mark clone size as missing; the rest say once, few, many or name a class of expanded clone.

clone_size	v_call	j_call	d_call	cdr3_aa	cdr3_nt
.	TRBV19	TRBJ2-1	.	CASGGKLYNEQFF	TGTGCCAGTGGAGGGAAACTATACAATGAGCAGTTCTTC
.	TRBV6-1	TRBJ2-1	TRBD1	CASSEGDRGRNEQFF	TGTGCCAGCAGTGAAGGAGACAGGGGGCGAAATGAGCAGTTCTTC
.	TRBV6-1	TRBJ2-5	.	CASMAGKKETQYF	TGTGCCAGCATGGCGGGAAAAAAAGAGACCCAGTACTTC
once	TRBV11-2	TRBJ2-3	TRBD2	CASSLVLAGTDTQYF	TGTGCCAGCAGCTTGGTACTAGCGGGGACAGATACGCAGTATTTT
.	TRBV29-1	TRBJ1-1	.	CSVEGTDPLGTEAFF	TGCAGCGTTGAAGGGACAGACCCCCTGGGCACTGAAGCTTTCTTT
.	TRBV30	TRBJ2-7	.	CAWSGPGRSTYEQYF	TGTGCCTGGAGTGGCCCGGGGAGAAGCACCTACGAGCAGTACTTC
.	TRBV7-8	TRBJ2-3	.	CASSSQGTDTQYF	TGTGCCAGCAGCTCCCAGGGAACAGATACGCAGTATTTT
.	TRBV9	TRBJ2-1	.	CASSVGRGYNEQFF	TGTGCCAGCAGCGTAGGGCGGGGCTACAATGAGCAGTTCTTC
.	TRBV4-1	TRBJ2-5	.	CASSQERGTETQYF	TGCGCCAGCAGCCAAGAACGGGGGACGGAGACCCAGTACTTC
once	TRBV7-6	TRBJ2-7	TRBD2	CASSLGAGGHLDEQYF	TGTGCCAGCAGCTTAGGAGCGGGGGGCCACCTTGACGAGCAGTACTTC
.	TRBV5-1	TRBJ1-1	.	CASNDLSDSYTEAFF	TGCGCCAGCAACGACTTGAGTGACAGCTACACTGAAGCTTTCTTT
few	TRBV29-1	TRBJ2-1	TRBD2	CSVALGGFKGTSGGAGYNEQFF	TGCAGCGTTGCCTTAGGTGGCTTTAAGGGGACTAGCGGGGGGGCTGGCTACAATGAGCAGTTCTTC